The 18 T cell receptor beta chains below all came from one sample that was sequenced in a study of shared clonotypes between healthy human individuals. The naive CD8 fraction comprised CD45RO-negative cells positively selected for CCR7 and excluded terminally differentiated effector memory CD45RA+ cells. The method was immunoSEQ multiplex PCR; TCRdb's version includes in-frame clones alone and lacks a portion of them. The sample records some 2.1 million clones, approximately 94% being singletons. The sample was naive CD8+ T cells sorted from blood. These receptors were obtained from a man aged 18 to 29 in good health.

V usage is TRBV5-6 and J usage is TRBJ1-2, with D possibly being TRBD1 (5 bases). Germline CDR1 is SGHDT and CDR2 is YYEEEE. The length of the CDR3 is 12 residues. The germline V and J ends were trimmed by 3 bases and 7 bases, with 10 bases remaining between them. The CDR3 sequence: CASSSQGSGYTF. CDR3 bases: TGTGCCAGCAGCTCCCAGGGAAGTGGCTACACCTTC.

This chain's CDR3 is CASSHKIGSSYEQYF. The CDR3 nucleotides read TGCGCCAGCAGCCACAAGATCGGTTCCTCCTACGAGCAGTACTTC. The chain recombines TRBV4-1 with TRBJ2-7; no definite D call. CDR3 length equals 15 residues. CDR1 is MGHRA and CDR2 is YSYEKL in the germline V gene. The germline V and J ends were trimmed by 3 bases and 0 bases, with 12 bases remaining between them.

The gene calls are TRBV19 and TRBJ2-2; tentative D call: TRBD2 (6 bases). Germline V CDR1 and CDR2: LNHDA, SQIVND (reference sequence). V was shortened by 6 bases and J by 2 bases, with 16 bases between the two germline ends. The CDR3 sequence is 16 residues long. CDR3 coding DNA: TGTGCCAGTAGCCCCTTTGAGGAGGGTAACACCGGGGAGCTGTTTTTT. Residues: CASSPFEEGNTGELFF.

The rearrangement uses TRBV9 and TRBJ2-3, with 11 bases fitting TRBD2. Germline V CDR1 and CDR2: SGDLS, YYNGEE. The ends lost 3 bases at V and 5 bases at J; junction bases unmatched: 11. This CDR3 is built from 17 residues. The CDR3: CASSAHPTSGEEDTQYF. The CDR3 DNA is TGTGCCAGCAGCGCCCACCCGACTAGCGGGGAAGAAGATACGCAGTATTTT.

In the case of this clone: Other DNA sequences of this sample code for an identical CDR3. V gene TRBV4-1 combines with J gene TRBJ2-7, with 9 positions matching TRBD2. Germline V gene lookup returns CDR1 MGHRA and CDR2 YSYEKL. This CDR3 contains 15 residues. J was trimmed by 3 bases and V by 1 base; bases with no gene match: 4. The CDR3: CASSQGGGGGYEQYF. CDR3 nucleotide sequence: TGCGCCAGCAGCCAAGGTGGCGGGGGGGGCTACGAGCAGTACTTC.

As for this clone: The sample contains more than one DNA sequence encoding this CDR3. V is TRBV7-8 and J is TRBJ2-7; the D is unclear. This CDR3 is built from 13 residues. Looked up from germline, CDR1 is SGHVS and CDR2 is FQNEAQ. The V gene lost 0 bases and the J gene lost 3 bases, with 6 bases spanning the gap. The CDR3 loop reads CASSLARRYEQYF. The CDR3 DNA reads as TGTGCCAGCAGCTTAGCGCGGCGCTACGAGCAGTACTTC. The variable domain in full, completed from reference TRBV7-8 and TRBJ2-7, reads GAGVSQSPRYKVAKRGQDVALRCDPISGHVSLFWYQQALGQGPEFLTYFQNEAQLDKSGLPSDRFFAERPEGSVSTLKIQRTQQEDSAVYLCASSLARRYEQYFGPGTRLTVT.

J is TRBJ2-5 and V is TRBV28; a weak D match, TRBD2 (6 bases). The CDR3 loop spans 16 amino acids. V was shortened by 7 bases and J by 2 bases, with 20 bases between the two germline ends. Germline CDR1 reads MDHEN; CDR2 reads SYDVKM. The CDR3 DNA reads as TGTGCCAGCACTCTAGGAGGGGAAGGGTGGCAAGAGACCCAGTACTTC. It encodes CASTLGGEGWQETQYF. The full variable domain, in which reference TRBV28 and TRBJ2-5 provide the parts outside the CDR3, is DVKVTQSSRYLVKRTGEKVFLECVQDMDHENMFWYRQDPGLGLRLIYFSYDVKMKEKGDIPEGYSVSREKKERFSLILESASTNQTSMYLCASTLGGEGWQETQYFGPGTRLLVL.

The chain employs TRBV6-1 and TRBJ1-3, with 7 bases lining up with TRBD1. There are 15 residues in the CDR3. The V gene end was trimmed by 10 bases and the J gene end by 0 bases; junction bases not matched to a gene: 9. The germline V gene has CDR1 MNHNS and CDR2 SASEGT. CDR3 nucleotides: TGTGCCATCCGAGGACAGGAGAGCTCTGGAAACACCATATATTTT. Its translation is CAIRGQESSGNTIYF.

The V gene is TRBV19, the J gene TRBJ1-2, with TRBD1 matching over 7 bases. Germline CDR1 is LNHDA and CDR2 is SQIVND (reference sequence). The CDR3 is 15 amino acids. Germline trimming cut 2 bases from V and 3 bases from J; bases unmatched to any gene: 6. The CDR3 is CASSISGDSYYGYTF. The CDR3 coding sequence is TGTGCCAGTAGTATAAGCGGGGACAGCTACTATGGCTACACCTTC.

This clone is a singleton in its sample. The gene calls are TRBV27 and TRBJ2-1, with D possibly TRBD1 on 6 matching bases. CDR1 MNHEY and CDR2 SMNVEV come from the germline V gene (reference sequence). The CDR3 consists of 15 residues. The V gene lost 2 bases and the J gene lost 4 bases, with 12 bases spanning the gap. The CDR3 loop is CASSLNRDPYNEQFF. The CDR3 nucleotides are TGTGCCAGCAGTTTAAACAGGGACCCTTACAATGAGCAGTTCTTC.

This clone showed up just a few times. The CDR3 DNA reads as TGTGCCAGCAGTGAATGGGGGAACTATGGCTACACCTTC. This encodes CASSEWGNYGYTF. The rearrangement joins TRBV6-1 to TRBJ1-2; perhaps TRBD1 as D (5 bases). The ends were cut back, 2 bases at V and 2 bases at J, with 6 bases in the middle. Germline CDR1 reads MNHNS; CDR2 reads SASEGT. The CDR3 sequence is 13 residues long.

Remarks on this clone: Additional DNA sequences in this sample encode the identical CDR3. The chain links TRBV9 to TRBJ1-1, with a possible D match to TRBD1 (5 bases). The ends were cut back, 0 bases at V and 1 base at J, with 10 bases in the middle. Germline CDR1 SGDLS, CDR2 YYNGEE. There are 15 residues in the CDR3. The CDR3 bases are TGTGCCAGCAGCGTAGAAACAGGACCGAACACTGAAGCTTTCTTT. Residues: CASSVETGPNTEAFF.

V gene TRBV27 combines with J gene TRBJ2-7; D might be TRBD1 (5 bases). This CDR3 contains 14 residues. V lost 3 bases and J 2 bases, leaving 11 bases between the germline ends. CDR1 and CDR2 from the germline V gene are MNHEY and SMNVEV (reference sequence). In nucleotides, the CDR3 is TGTGCCAGCAGTTTTGTTCCAGGGACCTACGAGCAGTACTTC. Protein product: CASSFVPGTYEQYF.

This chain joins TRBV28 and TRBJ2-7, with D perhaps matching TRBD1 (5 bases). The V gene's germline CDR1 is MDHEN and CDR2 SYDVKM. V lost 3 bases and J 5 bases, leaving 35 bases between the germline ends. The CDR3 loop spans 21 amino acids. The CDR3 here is CASSLNVAEMTVRTHGNEQYF. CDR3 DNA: TGTGCCAGCAGTTTGAATGTTGCTGAGATGACAGTTCGAACTCACGGCAACGAGCAGTACTTC.

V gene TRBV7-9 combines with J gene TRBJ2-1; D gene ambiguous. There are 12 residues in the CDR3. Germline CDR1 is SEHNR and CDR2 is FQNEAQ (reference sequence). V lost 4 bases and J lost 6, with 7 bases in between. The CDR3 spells CASSYASNEQFF. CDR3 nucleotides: TGTGCCAGCAGCTACGCTAGCAATGAGCAGTTCTTC.

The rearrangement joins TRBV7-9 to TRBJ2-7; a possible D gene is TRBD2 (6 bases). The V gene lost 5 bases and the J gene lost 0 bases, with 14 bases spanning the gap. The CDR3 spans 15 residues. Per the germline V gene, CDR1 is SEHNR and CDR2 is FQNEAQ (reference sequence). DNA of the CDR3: TGTGCCAGCAGCGGAGGGACCGACAACTCCTACGAGCAGTACTTC. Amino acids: CASSGGTDNSYEQYF.

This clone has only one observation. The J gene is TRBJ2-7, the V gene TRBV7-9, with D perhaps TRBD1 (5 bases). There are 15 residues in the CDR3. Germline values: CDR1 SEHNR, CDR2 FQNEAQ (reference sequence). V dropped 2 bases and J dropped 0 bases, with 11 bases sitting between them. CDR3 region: CASSLPNRSSYEQYF. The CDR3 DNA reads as TGTGCCAGCAGCTTACCCAACAGGTCCTCCTACGAGCAGTACTTC.

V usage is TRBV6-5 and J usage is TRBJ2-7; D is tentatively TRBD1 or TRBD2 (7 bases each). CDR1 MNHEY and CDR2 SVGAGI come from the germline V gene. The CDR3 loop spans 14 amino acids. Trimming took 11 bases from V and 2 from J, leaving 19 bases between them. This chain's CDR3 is CARTGGGGPYEQYF. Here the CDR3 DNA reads TGTGCCCGGACAGGCGGGGGAGGGCCCTACGAGCAGTACTTC.